This TCR beta chain was profiled in a study of T cells in Graves' hyperthyroidism and ophthalmopathy. If no ophthalmopathy progression occurred within 18 months, Graves' hyperthyroidism was stable. Fresh peripheral blood, approximately 10 ml, yielded the PBMCs. Study-wide results and limits: Classification by a 13 V-J model distinguished ophthalmopathy from stable hyperthyroidism. The model's output predicted ophthalmopathy at a median of roughly 6.9 months prior to onset.

Amplification targeted TCR beta CDR3 regions from RNA transcripts. Carried out on the TCR CDR3, a first-round RT-PCR used the HTBI primer set. TCRdb re-analysed the multiplex PCR reads in MiXCR, keeping a single row per CDR3 protein. In the table there are 500,000 to 700,000 distinct CDR3 sequences, approximately 16% of which are singletons. The CDR3 loop spans 17 amino acids. V dropped 4 bases and J dropped 2; count of bases not matched to a gene: 13. Germline V gene sequence: CDR1 SGHRS, CDR2 YFSETQ. In this sample, this clonotype turned up many times. Its antigen remains unidentified. The chain uses TRBV5-1 and TRBJ2-3; 7 positions match TRBD2. The TCR comes from a woman aged 18 to 35 with Graves' hyperthyroidism. The sequenced sample consisted of blood. DNA for the CDR3: TGCGCCAGCAGCAGAATTTCGAGCGGGAATCCCACAGATACGCAGTATTTT. It yields the protein CASSRISSGNPTDTQYF.